The entry that follows covers one T cell receptor (beta chain) sequence. Antigen: not known. This sample was taken from a study of cytomegalovirus exposure and HLA in healthy donors. Study-wide points: A later analysis associated some 16,000 TCR beta sequences with HLA alleles at a 0.05 false discovery rate. Later analysis demonstrated an association between a missense DCLRE1C variant and TCR beta V- and J-gene trimming.

Primers: 60 Vbeta forward and 13 Jbeta reverse. TCRdb's table, derived via immunoSEQ multiplex PCR, lists solely in-frame clones and lacks some. The repertoire holds around 160,000 clones, with approximately 80% as singletons. CDR3 length equals 15 residues. Germline CDR1 reads MNHEY; CDR2 reads SMNVEV (reference sequence). V lost 6 bases and J 2 bases, leaving 16 bases between the germline ends. The receptor was derived from a woman between 18 and 29 years old in good health and CMV-seronegative. V and J are TRBV27 and TRBJ1-2; TRBD1 might be the D (6 bases). The material sequenced was PBMCs. The CDR3 loop is CASRHSGTPNYGYTF. Here the CDR3 DNA reads TGTGCCAGCAGGCATTCCGGGACACCGAACTATGGCTACACCTTC.